Described below is a single T cell receptor beta chain sequence and its context. No antigen is known for it. As defined, naive CD8 cells were CD45RO-negative and positively selected for CCR7, with terminally differentiated effector memory CD45RA+ cells excluded. The donors, healthy adults who were HIV-negative, had experienced no recent acute infections or vaccinations. The CDR3 runs 13 residues. CDR1 and CDR2 (germline): SGHTA, FQGTGA. V was clipped by 1 base and J by 4 bases, with 8 bases between them. TCRdb's copy holds only in-frame clones and misses some; the assay was immunoSEQ multiplex PCR. The table lists approximately 1.9 million clones, approximately 92% of them singletons. The record originates from a study of shared clonotypes between healthy human individuals. As for the study in general: The study used three CD4 naive, three CD4 memory, two CD8 naive and one CD8 memory plate per donor. Regarding the study as a whole: The generation probabilities recorded for non-shared clonotypes fell below those of clonotypes shared by all four donors. Sequencing depth was a factor that was expected to affect clonotype sharing among donors.

J is TRBJ2-7 and V is TRBV7-3; D is unresolved. The sequence came from a man aged 18-30 years in good health. Some clones in this sample may be carry-over from other donors' samples. Specimen: naive CD8+ T cells from PBMCs. CDR3: CASSLNARYEQYF. CDR3 bases: TGTGCCAGCAGCTTAAACGCCCGGTACGAGCAGTACTTC.